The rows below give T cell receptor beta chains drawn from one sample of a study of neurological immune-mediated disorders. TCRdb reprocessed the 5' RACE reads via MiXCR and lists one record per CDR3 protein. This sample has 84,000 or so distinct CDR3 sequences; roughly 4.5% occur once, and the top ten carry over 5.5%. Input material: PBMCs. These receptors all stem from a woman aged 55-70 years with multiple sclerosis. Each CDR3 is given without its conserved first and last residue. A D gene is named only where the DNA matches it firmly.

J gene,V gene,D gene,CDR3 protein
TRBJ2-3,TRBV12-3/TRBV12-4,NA,ASHWGAGDTQY
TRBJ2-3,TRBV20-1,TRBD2,SANGASGGSDTQY
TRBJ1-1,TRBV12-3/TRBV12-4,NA,ASRWPGRRSEAF
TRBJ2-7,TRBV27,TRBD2,ASSSPAGVPYEQY
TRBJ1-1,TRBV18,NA,ASSPDRLNTEAF
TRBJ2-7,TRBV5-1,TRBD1,ASSVLDREGYEQY
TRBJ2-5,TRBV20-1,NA,SAKGPVETQY
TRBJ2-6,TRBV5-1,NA,ASSFGEAGANVLT
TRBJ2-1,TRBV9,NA,ASSPGPPPVYNEQF
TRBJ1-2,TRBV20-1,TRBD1,SALPGQLNYGYT
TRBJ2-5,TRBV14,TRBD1,ASSHHRDRYQETQY
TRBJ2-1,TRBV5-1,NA,ASSSQTNNEQF
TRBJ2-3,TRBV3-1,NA,ASSQVGGSTQY
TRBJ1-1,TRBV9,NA,ASSATGTLNTEAF
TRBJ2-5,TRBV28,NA,ASSFFVQETQY
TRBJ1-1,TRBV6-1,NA,ASSEGGGRTEAF
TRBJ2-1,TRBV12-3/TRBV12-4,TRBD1,ASVFRTGGYNEQF
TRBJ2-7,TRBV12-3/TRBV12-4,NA,ASSPGRGAYEQY
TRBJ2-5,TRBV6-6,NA,ASSTDSAQETQY
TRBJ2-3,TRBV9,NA,ASSVAAGRSDTQY
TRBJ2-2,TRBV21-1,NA,ASTPYRANTGELF
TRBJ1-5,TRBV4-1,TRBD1,ASSQHGQGGNQPQH
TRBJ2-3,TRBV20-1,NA,SGRGRADTQY
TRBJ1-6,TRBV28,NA,ASSFAGLTYNSPLH
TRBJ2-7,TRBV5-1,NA,ASSLDGRKFYEQY
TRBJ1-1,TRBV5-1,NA,ASSSIMGEGNTEAF
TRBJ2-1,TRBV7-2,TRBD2,ASSRDSLAGGPTGEQF
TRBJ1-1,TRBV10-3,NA,ATARDTEAF
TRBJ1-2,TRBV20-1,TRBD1,SAPRQGRYGYT
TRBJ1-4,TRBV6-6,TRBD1,ASSYSFGEGQGSG
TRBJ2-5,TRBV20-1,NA,SADGGRQETQY
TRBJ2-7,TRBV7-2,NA,ASSQASGTHYEQY
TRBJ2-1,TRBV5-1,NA,ASSLLAQALYNEQF
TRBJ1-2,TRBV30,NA,AWSEGSGRYT
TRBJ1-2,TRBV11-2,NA,ASSLGAAYGYT
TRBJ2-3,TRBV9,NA,ASSVARDTSLATNTDTQY
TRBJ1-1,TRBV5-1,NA,ASSLVGYSEAF
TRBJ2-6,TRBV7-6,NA,ASSLASANVLT
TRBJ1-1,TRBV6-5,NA,ASSYLLANTEAF
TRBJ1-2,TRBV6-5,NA,ASSYQPYGYT
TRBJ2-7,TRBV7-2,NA,ASSLDSLTYEQY
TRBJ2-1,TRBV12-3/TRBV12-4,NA,ASSRLSGPYNEQF
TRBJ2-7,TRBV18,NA,ASSPGTEPHEQY
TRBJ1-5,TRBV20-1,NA,STPLGVSNQPQH
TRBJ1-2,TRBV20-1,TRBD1,SARDNGRGRRGYT
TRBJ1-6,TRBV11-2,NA,ASSFGGVGSPLH
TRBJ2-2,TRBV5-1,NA,ASSLGTITGELF
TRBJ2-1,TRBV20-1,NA,SASQPSVNEQF
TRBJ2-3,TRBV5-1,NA,ASSKTGPDTQY
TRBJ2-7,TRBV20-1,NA,SARDSGHHTYEQY
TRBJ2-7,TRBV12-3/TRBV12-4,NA,ASSSRVAWQY
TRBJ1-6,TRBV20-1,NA,SAKPLQSSSYNSPLH
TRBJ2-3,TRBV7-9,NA,ASSLTGIVTDTQY
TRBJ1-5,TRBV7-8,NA,ASSLNNQPQH
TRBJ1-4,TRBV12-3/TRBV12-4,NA,ASCRDVGTNEKLF
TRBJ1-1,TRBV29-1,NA,SVGQATNTEAF
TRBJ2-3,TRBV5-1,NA,ASSLSSDTQY
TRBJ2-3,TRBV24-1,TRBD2,ATSDSRLAGRTDTQY
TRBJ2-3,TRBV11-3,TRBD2,ASSSFSGGADTQY
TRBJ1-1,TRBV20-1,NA,SASLGGYTEAF